The entry that follows covers one TCR beta chain sequence. Its antigen is as yet unknown. The data were taken from a study of T cell responses to AZD1222 COVID-19 vaccine. General study points: Clonal diversity was possibly underestimated, and the donors were mostly white British, with more females.

The CDR3 is 13 amino acids. CDR1 ENHRY and CDR2 SYGVKD come from the germline V gene. V gave up 2 bases and J gave up 11 bases; unmatched junction bases: 7. Clones were sequenced by immunoSEQ multiplex PCR, and TCRdb holds only the in-frame ones, with some missing. The data contain about 60,000 clones, 65% to 90% of them singletons. The chain has TRBV10-3 and TRBJ1-1, with 8 bases identical to TRBD1. The sequences come from peripheral blood, collected on day 0 of AZD1222 vaccination. The TCR originated in an adult in good health. The CDR3 DNA follows: TGTGCCATCAGTGAGGGACAGGGTAATGTGGCTTTCTTT. It translates to CAISEGQGNVAFF.